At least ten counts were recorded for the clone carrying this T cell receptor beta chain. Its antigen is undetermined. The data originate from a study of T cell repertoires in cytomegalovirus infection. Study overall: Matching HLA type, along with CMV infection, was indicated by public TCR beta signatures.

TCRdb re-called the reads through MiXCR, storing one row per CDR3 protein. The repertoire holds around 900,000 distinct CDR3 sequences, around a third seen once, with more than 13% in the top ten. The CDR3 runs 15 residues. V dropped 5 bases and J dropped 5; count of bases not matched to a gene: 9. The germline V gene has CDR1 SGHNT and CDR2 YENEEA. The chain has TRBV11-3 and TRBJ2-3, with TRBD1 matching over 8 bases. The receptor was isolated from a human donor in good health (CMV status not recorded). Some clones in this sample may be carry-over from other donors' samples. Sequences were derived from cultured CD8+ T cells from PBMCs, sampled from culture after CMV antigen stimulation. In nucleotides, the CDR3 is TGTGCCAGCAGCACACCGGGACAGGCTTTAGATACGCAGTATTTT. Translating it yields CASSTPGQALDTQYF.